The rows below give T cell receptor beta chains drawn from one sample of a study of T cells in Graves' hyperthyroidism and ophthalmopathy. TCRdb reanalysed the multiplex PCR reads using MiXCR and keeps one entry per CDR3 protein. Here the sample spans 370,000 or so distinct CDR3 sequences, more than 15% being singletons. Specimen: blood. The receptors derive from a woman under 30 with Graves' hyperthyroidism that later progressed to Graves' ophthalmopathy. Each CDR3 is given with its conserved first and last residue. Each record gives: V gene, D gene, J gene, clone size, CDR3 protein, CDR3 DNA. D genes are given only for firm matches. Rows give clone size only sometimes, using once, few, many, or a class for an expanded clone.

V gene: TRBV28
D gene: TRBD1
J gene: TRBJ2-7
clone size: many
CDR3 protein: CASSLEIGQGFFYEQYF
CDR3 DNA: TGTGCCAGCAGTTTAGAGATTGGACAGGGCTTCTTTTACGAGCAGTACTTC

V gene: TRBV4-2
D gene: .
J gene: TRBJ1-4
clone size: few
CDR3 protein: CASTRGEKLFF
CDR3 DNA: TGTGCCAGCACCCGGGGGGAAAAACTGTTTTTT

V gene: TRBV6-1
D gene: .
J gene: TRBJ2-2
clone size: .
CDR3 protein: CASSELVGELFF
CDR3 DNA: TGTGCCAGCAGTGAACTGGTCGGGGAGCTGTTTTTT

V gene: TRBV20-1
D gene: .
J gene: TRBJ1-5
clone size: many
CDR3 protein: CSARGQANNQPQHF
CDR3 DNA: TGCAGTGCTAGGGGGCAGGCCAACAATCAGCCCCAGCATTTT

V gene: TRBV9
D gene: TRBD2
J gene: TRBJ2-1
clone size: .
CDR3 protein: CASSVDGLAGDEQFF
CDR3 DNA: TGTGCCAGCAGCGTAGACGGACTAGCGGGAGATGAGCAGTTCTTC

V gene: TRBV28
D gene: .
J gene: TRBJ1-5
clone size: many
CDR3 protein: CASSFWGLRGLNQPQHF
CDR3 DNA: TGTGCCAGCAGTTTTTGGGGATTGAGAGGCCTCAATCAGCCCCAGCATTTT

V gene: TRBV11-2
D gene: .
J gene: TRBJ1-4
clone size: few
CDR3 protein: CASSLVATDPNEKLFF
CDR3 DNA: TGTGCCAGCAGCTTAGTAGCTACAGACCCTAATGAAAAACTGTTTTTT

V gene: TRBV5-4
D gene: TRBD2
J gene: TRBJ2-1
clone size: many
CDR3 protein: CASRPGTSEHNEQFF
CDR3 DNA: TGTGCCAGCAGACCGGGGACTAGCGAACACAATGAGCAGTTCTTC

V gene: TRBV28
D gene: .
J gene: TRBJ1-6
clone size: few
CDR3 protein: CASSFQTGSSYNSPLHF
CDR3 DNA: TGTGCCAGCAGTTTCCAGACAGGCAGCTCCTATAATTCACCCCTCCACTTT

V gene: TRBV15
D gene: .
J gene: TRBJ2-5
clone size: .
CDR3 protein: CATSRFTRYSETQYF
CDR3 DNA: TGTGCCACCAGCAGATTTACCCGGTACTCAGAGACCCAGTACTTC

V gene: TRBV6-1
D gene: TRBD2
J gene: TRBJ2-3
clone size: many
CDR3 protein: CASSELAGADTQYF
CDR3 DNA: TGTGCCAGCAGTGAACTAGCGGGAGCAGATACGCAGTATTTT

V gene: TRBV3-1
D gene: .
J gene: TRBJ2-3
clone size: many
CDR3 protein: CASSNAGNTDTQYF
CDR3 DNA: TGTGCCAGCAGCAACGCTGGGAACACAGATACGCAGTATTTT

V gene: TRBV2
D gene: TRBD1
J gene: TRBJ2-1
clone size: many
CDR3 protein: CASSRGGDRGLSGKQFF
CDR3 DNA: TGTGCCAGCAGCCGGGGCGGAGACAGGGGGCTTAGCGGGAAGCAGTTCTTC

V gene: TRBV29-1
D gene: .
J gene: TRBJ1-2
clone size: many
CDR3 protein: CSVLGQGFGGYTF
CDR3 DNA: TGCAGCGTTCTCGGTCAGGGCTTCGGAGGCTACACCTTC

V gene: TRBV27
D gene: .
J gene: TRBJ2-1
clone size: many
CDR3 protein: CASSFSRGNEQFF
CDR3 DNA: TGTGCCAGCAGTTTTTCTAGGGGGAATGAGCAGTTCTTC

V gene: TRBV2
D gene: .
J gene: TRBJ2-7
clone size: many
CDR3 protein: CASSEISGTVYEQYF
CDR3 DNA: TGTGCCAGCAGTGAGATCTCAGGGACTGTTTACGAGCAGTACTTC

V gene: TRBV12-3/TRBV12-4
D gene: .
J gene: TRBJ2-3
clone size: many
CDR3 protein: CASSPGGWDNTDTQYF
CDR3 DNA: TGTGCCAGCAGTCCGGGGGGATGGGACAATACAGATACGCAGTATTTT

V gene: TRBV6-5
D gene: .
J gene: TRBJ1-3
clone size: few
CDR3 protein: CASSYDRPSGNTIYF
CDR3 DNA: TGTGCCAGCAGTTATGACCGGCCCTCTGGAAACACCATATATTTT

V gene: TRBV7-9
D gene: .
J gene: TRBJ2-2
clone size: .
CDR3 protein: CASSVRKGAGELFF
CDR3 DNA: TGTGCCAGCAGCGTCCGAAAAGGGGCCGGGGAGCTGTTTTTT

V gene: TRBV30
D gene: .
J gene: TRBJ1-2
clone size: many
CDR3 protein: CAWSRTHNYGYTF
CDR3 DNA: TGTGCCTGGAGCCGGACACATAACTATGGCTACACCTTC

V gene: TRBV2
D gene: .
J gene: TRBJ2-5
clone size: many
CDR3 protein: CASSEQETQYF
CDR3 DNA: TGTGCCAGCAGTGAACAAGAGACCCAGTACTTC

V gene: TRBV28
D gene: TRBD2
J gene: TRBJ2-1
clone size: many
CDR3 protein: CASSPSLTSGRPSYNEQFF
CDR3 DNA: TGTGCCAGCAGTCCCAGTTTGACTAGCGGGAGACCCTCCTACAATGAGCAGTTCTTC

V gene: TRBV7-9
D gene: TRBD1
J gene: TRBJ2-1
clone size: many
CDR3 protein: CASSPQGESDEQFF
CDR3 DNA: TGTGCCAGCAGCCCACAGGGGGAGTCGGATGAGCAGTTCTTC

V gene: TRBV4-2
D gene: TRBD2
J gene: TRBJ2-1
clone size: few
CDR3 protein: CASSQEWTSRNEQFF
CDR3 DNA: TGTGCCAGCAGCCAAGAATGGACTAGCCGCAATGAGCAGTTCTTC

V gene: TRBV28
D gene: TRBD2
J gene: TRBJ2-7
clone size: .
CDR3 protein: CASRPRGLADDEQYF
CDR3 DNA: TGTGCCAGCAGACCTCGGGGACTAGCGGATGACGAGCAGTACTTC

V gene: TRBV6-1
D gene: TRBD1
J gene: TRBJ1-6
clone size: few
CDR3 protein: CASSRPGQGNSPLHF
CDR3 DNA: TGTGCCAGCAGTCGGCCGGGACAGGGGAATTCACCCCTCCACTTT

V gene: TRBV28
D gene: TRBD1
J gene: TRBJ2-7
clone size: many
CDR3 protein: CASRPLRDRVPEQYF
CDR3 DNA: TGTGCCAGCAGACCACTCCGGGACAGGGTTCCCGAGCAGTACTTC

V gene: TRBV7-2
D gene: TRBD2
J gene: TRBJ2-3
clone size: many
CDR3 protein: CASSRTSGPDTQYF
CDR3 DNA: TGTGCCAGCAGCCGGACTAGCGGCCCAGATACGCAGTATTTT

V gene: TRBV2
D gene: TRBD2
J gene: TRBJ2-7
clone size: many
CDR3 protein: CASKRTGGPSEQYF
CDR3 DNA: TGTGCCAGCAAGAGGACGGGAGGGCCCTCCGAGCAGTACTTC

V gene: TRBV11-2
D gene: .
J gene: TRBJ2-1
clone size: many
CDR3 protein: CASSLRTRRDNEQFF
CDR3 DNA: TGTGCCAGCAGCTTAAGGACACGGCGAGACAATGAGCAGTTCTTC